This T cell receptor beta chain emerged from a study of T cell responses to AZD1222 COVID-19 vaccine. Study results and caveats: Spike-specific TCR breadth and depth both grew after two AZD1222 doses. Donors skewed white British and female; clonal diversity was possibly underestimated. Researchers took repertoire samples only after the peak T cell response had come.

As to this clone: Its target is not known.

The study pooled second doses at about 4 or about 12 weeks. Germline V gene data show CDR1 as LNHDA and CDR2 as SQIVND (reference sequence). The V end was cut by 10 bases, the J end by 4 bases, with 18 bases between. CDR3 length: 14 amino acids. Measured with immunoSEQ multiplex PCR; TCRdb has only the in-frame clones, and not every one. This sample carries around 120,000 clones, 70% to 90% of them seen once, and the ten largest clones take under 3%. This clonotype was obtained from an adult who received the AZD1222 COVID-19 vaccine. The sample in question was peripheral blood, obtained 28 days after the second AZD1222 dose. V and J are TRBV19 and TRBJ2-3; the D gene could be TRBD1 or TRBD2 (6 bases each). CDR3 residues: CATREGGGADTQYF. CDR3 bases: TGTGCCACCCGAGAAGGAGGGGGAGCAGATACGCAGTATTTT.